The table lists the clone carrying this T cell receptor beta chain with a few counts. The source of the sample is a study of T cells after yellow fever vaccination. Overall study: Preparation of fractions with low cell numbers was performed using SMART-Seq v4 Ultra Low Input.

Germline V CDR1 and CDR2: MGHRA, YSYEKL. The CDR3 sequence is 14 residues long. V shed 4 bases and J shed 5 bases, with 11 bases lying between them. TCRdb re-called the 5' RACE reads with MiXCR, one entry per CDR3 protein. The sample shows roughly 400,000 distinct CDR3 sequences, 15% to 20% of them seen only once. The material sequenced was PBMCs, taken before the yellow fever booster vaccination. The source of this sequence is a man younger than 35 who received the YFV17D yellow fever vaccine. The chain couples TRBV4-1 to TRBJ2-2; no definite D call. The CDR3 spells CASSPRMGTGELFF. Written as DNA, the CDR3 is TGCGCCAGCAGCCCCCGAATGGGGACCGGGGAGCTGTTTTTT.